This entry concerns a single T cell receptor beta chain. Some clones are missing from TCRdb's copy, which holds only in-frame ones; the method was immunoSEQ multiplex PCR. The sample records about 87,000 clones, around 87% being singletons. These data come from a study of blood T cell repertoires in COVID-19. This TCR derives from a man between 40 and 49 years old with acute or convalescent COVID-19. Sequencing was performed on peripheral blood.

The CDR3 nucleotides read TGTGCCAGCAGCATTGGGACAGATTATGGCTACACCTTC. This encodes CASSIGTDYGYTF. The genes are TRBV5-4 and TRBJ1-2; 7 bases match TRBD1. The CDR3 runs to 13 residues. CDR1 SGHNT and CDR2 YYREEE come from the germline V gene (reference sequence). With V trimmed by 4 bases and J by 5 bases, 5 bases remained unmatched.